The entry below describes one T cell receptor beta chain. Its antigen remains unidentified. Base quality data are lacking; no much larger clone is found one base away. This entry belongs to a study of blood T cell repertoires in COVID-19 (TCRdb year 2020). In terms of the full investigation: The collaborator samples originated in the United States, Italy and Spain and spanned the acute and convalescent phases of COVID-19. The material from the prospective study consisted of cDNA or gDNA derived from T cells, B-cell-depleted T cells, or PBMCs. Subjects who had been exposed to COVID-19, were actively infected with it, or had recovered from it provided the deeply sampled blood TCRbeta repertoires that made up the dataset. The repertoires were made available in a free public database intended to serve as a resource for research on the immune response to SARS-CoV-2. Samples came from the ongoing ImmuneRACE study (first 160 participants) plus 1,254 subjects from 6 global collaborators. Sample metadata almost always included a de-identified subject ID, COVID-19 status, age in years and sex. HLA class I and class II types, where available, came from metadata supplied by the sample provider rather than from assay-based typing.

The collaborating institutions used their own protocols to collect whole blood in K2EDTA tubes. For TCRbeta analysis, collaborator samples were shipped as frozen whole blood, as isolated PBMCs, or as DNA extracted from either sample type. Summary of the overall study and its limitations: Clinical and demographic metadata were provided uncurated, with the amount varying by source and participant.

TCRbeta CDR3 regions were amplified from genomic DNA by means of the immunoSEQ Assay, a bias-controlled multiplex PCR. On the study's bioinformatics: The number of nucleated cells in each sample was estimated from the amplification of reference gene primers within the assay. Sequence reads were collapsed and filtered to measure the absolute abundance of every unique TCRbeta CDR3 rearrangement. For each sample, productive Simpson clonality was calculated as the square root of Simpson's diversity index across productive rearrangements. TCRdb re-hosts the immuneACCESS table, in-frame sequences only. Its copies lack some clones; in the studies checked, an unresolved V gene accounts for under half of them, and the cause for the rest is not known. V and J calls and clone size are copied from that table; D and trimming were computed from the DNA. The sample table shows about 120,000 clones, and 90% are seen once. Clones ranked in the top ten supply less than 2% of the sample.

The material sequenced was peripheral blood. The receptor's source is a human donor with active COVID-19. The donor label of this sample is uncertain.

The encoded CDR3 is CASTGTSGGLGDIQYF. The DNA is TGTGCCAGCACCGGGACTAGCGGGGGCCTAGGCGACATTCAGTACTTC. Here the chain combines TRBV25-1 and TRBJ2-4; TRBD2 fits 14 bases in the junction. The V end gives up 7 bases and the J end 8 bases, leaving 10 bases in the junction not matched to a gene. Inclusive of the bounding cysteine and phenylalanine, the CDR3 is 16 residues long. CDR3 DNA is the only sequence kept; it has 48 bases, read in frame from the first base. The germline V gene specifies MGHDK as CDR1 and SYGVNS as CDR2.